A single sample gave rise to the 30 T cell receptor beta chains below, sequenced in a study of early T cells in non-severe SARS-CoV-2 infection (dated by TCRdb to the early 2020s). The library was produced with 5' RACE. These reads were obtained on a NextSeq 500. TCRdb applied fastp at Q25 and MiXCR to the public reads, then kept only in-frame beta chains. Merged by CDR3 protein, the rows form single entries marked with the most common genes and DNA. The sample table holds 60,000 to 75,000 distinct CDR3 sequences, of which less than 12% were seen once. Clones ranked in the top ten supply about a sixth of the sample. This specimen was whole blood, taken at baseline. These receptors were collected from an adult who was a healthcare worker with PCR-confirmed SARS-CoV-2 infection or an uninfected control (not recorded which).

V usage is TRBV6-2 or TRBV6-3 and J usage is TRBJ2-7; 10 nucleotides agree with TRBD1. The CDR3 runs 15 residues. The V gene's germline CDR1 is MNHEY and CDR2 SVGEGT. V was pared by 2 bases and J by 4 bases, with 5 bases of the junction left unmatched. In DNA form, the CDR3 reads TGTGCCAGCAGTTACGCCGGGACAGGGGTGTACGAGCAGTACTTC. This translates into CASSYAGTGVYEQYF.

This clonotype showed up just a few times. This rearrangement joins TRBV20-1 to TRBJ2-1; 12 bases match TRBD1. Unmatched junction bases numbered 4, after V lost 0 bases and J lost 1 base. The germline V gene has CDR1 DFQATT and CDR2 SNEGSKA (reference sequence). This CDR3 has 17 amino acids. The CDR3 here is CSARDPGQGASYNEQFF. CDR3 nucleotide sequence: TGCAGTGCTAGAGACCCGGGACAGGGGGCATCCTACAATGAGCAGTTCTTC.

There are many counts of this clonotype. The chain has TRBV5-4 and TRBJ2-1; D may be TRBD2 (6 bases). The CDR3 has 14 residues. V lost 9 bases and J lost 3, with 16 bases in between. The germline gives CDR1 SGHNT, CDR2 YYREEE (reference sequence). The chain's CDR3 is CATTSGAGYNEQFF. DNA for the CDR3: TGTGCCACCACAAGCGGAGCGGGCTACAATGAGCAGTTCTTC.

The chain employs TRBV7-9 and TRBJ2-7; TRBD2 matches 11 bases. Germline values: CDR1 SEHNR, CDR2 FQNEAQ (reference sequence). J was trimmed by 3 bases and V by 1 base; bases with no gene match: 8. The CDR3 spans 17 residues. CDR3 DNA sequence: TGTGCCAGCAGCTTAGGAGGAACTAGCGGGAGTGTCTACGAGCAGTACTTC. The encoded protein is CASSLGGTSGSVYEQYF.

V gene TRBV29-1 combines with J gene TRBJ2-5; possibly TRBD2 for D (5 bases). In germline, CDR1 is SQVTM, CDR2 ANQGSEA. CDR3 length equals 12 residues. V dropped 4 bases and J dropped 7 bases, with 13 bases sitting between them. Written as DNA, the CDR3 is TGCAGCGTTGGGCTCCAGGCGGGGACCCAGTACTTC. This sequence encodes CSVGLQAGTQYF.

This clonotype showed up just a few times. V usage is TRBV6-2 or TRBV6-3 and J usage is TRBJ2-3; 9 bases agree with TRBD1. CDR3 length equals 16 residues. CDR1 and CDR2 (germline): MNHEY, SVGEGT. V lost 6 bases to trimming and J lost 4 bases; unmatched junction nucleotides: 11. This CDR3 is CASRARGTGMPDTQYF. Here the CDR3 DNA reads TGTGCCAGCAGGGCCCGCGGGACAGGGATGCCAGATACGCAGTATTTT.

Points on this clonotype: Since a much larger clone is just one base distant, this may be a read error. V usage is TRBV20-1 and J usage is TRBJ2-7; perhaps TRBD2 as D (7 bases). This CDR3 contains 15 residues. The V gene's germline CDR1 is DFQATT and CDR2 SNEGSKA (reference sequence). V was cut by 3 bases and J by 1 base, with 16 bases left in between. CDR3 in DNA: TGCAGTGCTAGCCACGGGGGGCACCTATCCTACGAGCAGTACTTC. It translates to CSASHGGHLSYEQYF.

The chain has TRBV27 and TRBJ2-2, with 8 bases aligning to TRBD2. CDR1 and CDR2 from the germline V gene are MNHEY and SMNVEV (reference sequence). The CDR3 has 13 residues. J gave up 3 bases and V 8 bases, and 2 bases lay outside the gene matches. CDR3 sequence reads: CASGGRYTGELFF. CDR3 bases: TGTGCCAGCGGCGGGAGGTACACCGGGGAGCTGTTTTTT.

This clonotype has ten or more counts. This chain links TRBV2 with TRBJ2-2; D is tentatively TRBD1 or TRBD2 (5 bases each). V shed 6 bases and J shed 4 bases, with 15 bases lying between them. The CDR3 contains 15 residues. The germline V gene has CDR1 SNHLY and CDR2 FYNNEI. The CDR3 here is CASRGPSTITGELFF. The CDR3 DNA reads TGTGCCAGCAGGGGGCCTAGCACCATCACCGGGGAGCTGTTTTTT.

The chain joins TRBV6-2 or TRBV6-3 to TRBJ2-5; no reliable D call. Germline values: CDR1 MNHEY, CDR2 SVGEGT. The CDR3 covers 13 residues. The V and J ends lost 0 bases and 2 bases respectively, with 4 bases between them. CDR3 sequence: CASSYSSQETQYF. CDR3 coding DNA: TGTGCCAGCAGTTACTCCTCGCAAGAGACCCAGTACTTC.

This clonotype was seen a few times. The rearrangement joins TRBV21-1 to TRBJ2-1; the table calls TRBD1, which could not be checked here. TRBV21-1 is a pseudogene segment. This CDR3 comprises 16 residues. Written as DNA, the CDR3 is TGTGCCAGCAGCAAAGGGACAGGATGTTCCTACAATGAGCAGTTCTTC. It encodes CASSKGTGCSYNEQFF.

This sequence joins TRBV12-3 or TRBV12-4 and TRBJ2-1; tentatively, D is TRBD1 (6 bases). This CDR3 region has 14 residues. Trimming cost V 6 bases and J 5 bases, with 14 bases left between them. This CDR3 reads CASSLGGRNNEQFF. CDR3 coding DNA: TGTGCCAGCAGCCTAGGGGGACGCAACAATGAGCAGTTCTTC.

The V gene is TRBV29-1, the J gene TRBJ2-7; tentatively, D is TRBD2 (7 bases). The CDR3 loop spans 11 amino acids. The germline CDR1 and CDR2 sequences are SQVTM and ANQGSEA. V lost 4 bases and J 6 bases, leaving 10 bases between the germline ends. CDR3 region: CSVVRGGEQYF. The CDR3 region has the DNA TGCAGCGTTGTAAGGGGGGGCGAGCAGTACTTC.

There are many counts of this clonotype. This chain connects TRBV14 to TRBJ2-1; TRBD1 or TRBD2 may be the D gene (5 bases each). CDR3 length equals 19 residues. V was pared by 1 base and J by 8 bases, with 27 bases between. Germline lookup yields CDR1 SGHDN and CDR2 FVKESK. CDR3 sequence reads: CASSQVEMGPLHLGDEQFF. DNA for the CDR3: TGTGCCAGCAGCCAAGTCGAGATGGGACCACTGCATCTAGGGGATGAGCAGTTCTTC.

This chain uses TRBV18 with TRBJ1-2, with D possibly TRBD1 on 5 matching bases. CDR1 is KGHSH, CDR2 LQKENI, per germline. V was trimmed by 3 bases and J by 8 bases, leaving 16 bases between them. CDR3 length: 14 amino acids. Here the CDR3 reads CASSPDQGGSGYTF. Here the CDR3 DNA reads TGTGCCAGCTCACCCGACCAGGGAGGAAGCGGCTACACCTTC.

Many counts were recorded for this clonotype. The chain carries TRBV4-3 and TRBJ1-1, with D possibly being TRBD1 (5 bases). The germline V gene encodes CDR1 LGHNA and CDR2 YSLEER. Trimming left V 0 bases short and J 4 bases short, with 12 bases between. The CDR3 is 15 residues long. The CDR3 nucleotides are TGCGCCAGCAGCCAAGAAGTAGGGGTCCGCACTGAAGCTTTCTTT. Amino acids: CASSQEVGVRTEAFF.

This sequence joins TRBV14 and TRBJ1-1; no clear D gene. The CDR3 runs to 14 residues. V shed 3 bases and J shed 3 bases, with 11 bases lying between them. The germline CDR1 and CDR2 sequences are SGHDN and FVKESK. CDR3 DNA: TGTGCCAGCAGCCATATCGTCGGTGACACTGAAGCTTTCTTT. As protein: CASSHIVGDTEAFF.

In this sample, this clonotype turned up a few times. This chain joins TRBV7-9 and TRBJ2-7, with D perhaps TRBD1 (6 bases). This CDR3 has 16 residues. Germline lookup yields CDR1 SEHNR and CDR2 FQNEAQ (reference sequence). V was trimmed by 1 base and J by 2 bases, leaving 15 bases between them. As DNA, the CDR3 is TGTGCCAGCAGCTTAGAAGGAGTGAGGACAGCCTACGAGCAGTACTTC. This translates into CASSLEGVRTAYEQYF.

The V call is TRBV13, the J call TRBJ2-1; TRBD2 agrees at 9 bases. The CDR3 extends over 17 amino acids. V trimming: 4 bases; J trimming: 6 bases; junction bases outside the gene matches: 13. The V gene's germline CDR1 is PRHDT and CDR2 FYEKMQ (reference sequence). CDR3 sequence reads: CASSSSSGIPGANEQFF. In nucleotides, the CDR3 is TGTGCCAGCAGCTCCTCTAGCGGGATCCCTGGGGCCAATGAGCAGTTCTTC.

The rearrangement joins TRBV6-6 to TRBJ2-2, with D perhaps matching TRBD1 or TRBD2 (6 bases each). Between the trimmed V and J ends, which lost 0 bases and 6 bases, there was a span of 11 bases. From germline, CDR1 is MNHNY and CDR2 SVGAGI (reference sequence). The CDR3 contains 15 residues. The CDR3 bases are TGTGCCAGCAGTTACTCTTCGGGGGCGGCCGGGGAGCTGTTTTTT. Translating gives CASSYSSGAAGELFF.

This clonotype has more than one count but fewer than ten. The chain couples TRBV18 to TRBJ1-5; no clear D. The CDR3 runs 13 residues. V lost 2 bases and J 6 bases, leaving 8 bases between the germline ends. The V gene's germline CDR1 is KGHSH and CDR2 LQKENI. CDR3 in amino acids: CASSPGKGQPQHF. CDR3 nucleotide sequence: TGTGCCAGCTCACCAGGGAAAGGTCAGCCCCAGCATTTT.

This chain connects TRBV11-2 to TRBJ1-2; 12 bases fit TRBD1. Germline V gene sequence: CDR1 SGHAT, CDR2 FQNNGV. This CDR3 spans 16 amino acids. V dropped 3 bases and J dropped 4; count of bases not matched to a gene: 6. In DNA form, the CDR3 reads TGTGCCAGCAGCTTGCTTGGGACAGGGGGCGGCTATGGCTACACCTTC. Its protein product is CASSLLGTGGGYGYTF.

The table lists this clonotype with a few counts. The chain carries TRBV7-2 and TRBJ2-6; D gene ambiguous. Germline-derived CDR1 and CDR2 are SGHTA and FQGNSA. The CDR3 length is 16 residues. The V gene lost 4 bases and the J gene lost 2 bases, with 12 bases spanning the gap. The CDR3 sequence: CASSSTGSPGANVLTF. The CDR3 DNA sequence: TGTGCCAGCAGCTCCACGGGCAGCCCTGGGGCCAACGTCCTGACTTTC.

The chain carries TRBV6-2 or TRBV6-3 and TRBJ2-7; 8 nucleotides agree with TRBD2. This CDR3 comprises 15 residues. In germline, CDR1 is MNHEY, CDR2 SVGEGT. V was clipped by 6 bases and J by 0 bases; unmatched bases: 7. CDR3 residues: CASRDSGTSSYEQYF. For the CDR3, the DNA is TGTGCCAGCAGAGACTCTGGGACTAGCTCCTACGAGCAGTACTTC.

This clonotype has at least ten counts. The rearrangement joins TRBV11-2 to TRBJ2-6; D unresolved. The CDR3 contains 14 residues. Germline V gene lookup returns CDR1 SGHAT and CDR2 FQNNGV. Trimming took 5 bases from V and 0 from J, leaving 5 bases between them. The CDR3 DNA follows: TGTGCCAGCAGCGCCTACTCTGGGGCCAACGTCCTGACTTTC. Translation gives CASSAYSGANVLTF.

The chain joins TRBV15 to TRBJ1-1; D ambiguous. V gave up 0 bases and J gave up 0 bases, with 8 bases separating them. CDR3 length equals 15 residues. Germline CDR1 and CDR2: LNHNV and YYDKDF (reference sequence). The CDR3 protein is CATSRDPGVNTEAFF. The CDR3 nucleotides are TGTGCCACCAGCAGAGACCCAGGAGTGAACACTGAAGCTTTCTTT.

This rearrangement joins TRBV28 to TRBJ2-1; D gene uncertain. There are 13 residues in the CDR3. V gave up 7 bases and J gave up 5 bases, with 12 bases separating them. The germline gives CDR1 MDHEN, CDR2 SYDVKM. The CDR3: CASTLPSHNEQFF. CDR3 in DNA: TGTGCCAGCACCCTACCCAGCCACAATGAGCAGTTCTTC.

Remarks on this clonotype: A much larger clonotype is one base distant, so this may be a read error. The chain combines TRBV29-1 with TRBJ1-2; 10 bases fit TRBD1. CDR1 and CDR2 (germline): SQVTM, ANQGSEA. The CDR3 runs to 13 residues. Trimming took 7 bases from V and 10 from J; bases not matched to a gene: 12. The CDR3 loop reads CSAQAGTGANYTF. CDR3 DNA: TGCAGCGCTCAAGCCGGGACAGGGGCAAACTACACCTTC.

The CDR3 sequence: CASSSQGVSTDTQYF. The CDR3 DNA is TGTGCCAGCAGCTCCCAGGGGGTGAGCACAGATACGCAGTATTTT. The genes are TRBV7-3 and TRBJ2-3; 7 bases are a match to TRBD1. V shed 4 bases and J 0 bases; nucleotides not matched to a gene: 4. Germline lookup yields CDR1 SGHTA and CDR2 FQGTGA. CDR3 length: 15 amino acids.

Only a few counts were recorded for this clonotype. The genes are TRBV12-3 or TRBV12-4 and TRBJ2-3, with a possible D match to TRBD2 (5 bases). CDR3 length: 15 amino acids. The V and J ends lost 7 bases and 2 bases respectively, with 16 bases between them. CDR3 protein: CASKNRRTSTDTQYF. The CDR3 bases are TGTGCCAGCAAAAACCGGAGGACCTCCACAGATACGCAGTATTTT.